This T cell receptor beta chain was recovered during a study of a mutant IDH1 vaccine in newly diagnosed glioma. To note about this clone: Its antigen is not identified.

The CDR3 is 15 residues long. The V and J ends lost 0 bases and 5 bases respectively, with 11 bases between them. Germline V CDR1 and CDR2: MNHEY, SVGAGI. The time point was: week 5, during vaccination. Each vaccine dose was 300 ug of mutant IDH1 20-mer peptide, with topical imiquimod. Profiling relied on immunoSEQ multiplex PCR, and the TCRdb table lists in-frame clones only, not all of them. Found here are about 51,000 clones, about 77% of them singletons; the top ten hold about 5.2%. The TCR was taken from a man aged 50 to 60 with glioma. The sample here was PBMCs, taken from a glioma patient whose treatment included an IDH1 peptide vaccine. V is TRBV6-5 and J is TRBJ2-1; D unclear. DNA of the CDR3: TGTGCCAGCAGTTACTCCCGATCCAGCCACAATGAGCAGTTCTTC. Translated, it gives CASSYSRSSHNEQFF.